One sample yielded the 10 T cell receptor beta chains listed below, sequenced in a study of blood T cell repertoires in COVID-19. Sequencing was performed with immunoSEQ multiplex PCR; in TCRdb, only in-frame clones are kept and a portion is missing. The data hold some 140,000 clones, with around three quarters observed a single time. The sequenced sample was peripheral blood. The receptors were sampled from an elderly man with acute or convalescent COVID-19.

The DNA for the CDR3 is TGTGCCAGCTCAAGTCAGAAGAACACTGAAGCTTTCTTT. This codes for CASSSQKNTEAFF. This sequence joins TRBV18 and TRBJ1-1; D is uncertain. Germline V gene data show CDR1 as KGHSH and CDR2 as LQKENI. Trimming removed 5 bases at V and 1 base at J, with 8 bases between. This CDR3 has 13 amino acids.

V is TRBV6-5 and J is TRBJ1-3; 7 nucleotides agree with TRBD1. The CDR3 length is 16 residues. The germline V gene has CDR1 MNHEY and CDR2 SVGAGI. V was pared by 3 bases and J by 4 bases, with 9 bases of the junction left unmatched. The CDR3 is CASSYQTGAAGNTIYF. CDR3 coding DNA: TGTGCCAGCAGTTATCAAACAGGGGCTGCCGGAAACACCATATATTTT.

The chain links TRBV6-6 to TRBJ1-5; D is unclear. The CDR3 extends over 12 amino acids. Trimming pared 7 bases from V and 14 bases from J, leaving 18 bases between. The germline CDR1 and CDR2 sequences are MNHNY and SVGAGI (reference sequence). The CDR3 DNA is TGTGCCAGCAACCACCCCAACCTAGTTAAGCATTTT. Amino acids: CASNHPNLVKHF.

This clone was found many times. The V and J genes are TRBV7-2 and TRBJ1-2, with D unresolved. Germline CDR1 and CDR2: SGHTA and FQGNSA. The CDR3 length is 15 residues. V lost 2 bases and J 4 bases, leaving 14 bases between the germline ends. The CDR3 reads CASSLWSEPVYGYTF. As DNA, the CDR3 is TGTGCCAGCAGCTTATGGAGCGAGCCCGTCTATGGCTACACCTTC. The full variable domain, in which reference TRBV7-2 and TRBJ1-2 provide the parts outside the CDR3, is GAGVSQSPSNKVTEKGKDVELRCDPISGHTALYWYRQSLGQGLEFLIYFQGNSAPDKSGLPSDRFSAERTGGSVSTLTIQRTQQEDSAVYLCASSLWSEPVYGYTFGSGTRLTVV.

The genes are TRBV19 and TRBJ1-5; D is possibly TRBD1 (5 bases). This CDR3 has 12 amino acids. Trimming took 5 bases from V and 5 from J, leaving 7 bases between them. Germline-derived CDR1 and CDR2 are LNHDA and SQIVND (reference sequence). For the CDR3, the DNA is TGTGCCAGTAGTCTACAGGATCAGCCCCAGCATTTT. Its translation: CASSLQDQPQHF. The full variable domain, rest sourced from reference TRBV19 and TRBJ1-5, is DGGITQSPKYLFRKEGQNVTLSCEQNLNHDAMYWYRQDPGQGLRLIYYSQIVNDFQKGDIAEGYSVSREKKESFPLTVTSAQKNPTAFYLCASSLQDQPQHFGDGTRLSIL.

This chain uses TRBV4-1 with TRBJ2-3, with 8 bases matching TRBD1. J gave up 1 base and V 0 bases, and 6 bases lay outside the gene matches. Germline V gene lookup returns CDR1 MGHRA and CDR2 YSYEKL. CDR3 length: 17 amino acids. CDR3 coding DNA: TGCGCCAGCAGCCAAGATAGCCAGGGGGCAGGCACAGATACGCAGTATTTT. Its translation: CASSQDSQGAGTDTQYF.

The chain is built from TRBV10-3 and TRBJ2-1; D possibly corresponds to TRBD2 (6 bases). Trimming took off 6 bases at V and 0 bases at J, with 9 bases between the two ends. The germline V gene has CDR1 ENHRY and CDR2 SYGVKD. The CDR3 loop spans 14 amino acids. The CDR3 coding sequence is TGTGCCATCAGCGGGGGTACCTCCTACAATGAGCAGTTCTTC. Its translation is CAISGGTSYNEQFF.

J is TRBJ2-2 and V is TRBV10-2; TRBD2 matches 8 bases. Germline V gene sequence: CDR1 WSHSY, CDR2 SAAADI. The CDR3 sequence is 16 residues long. The V and J ends lost 4 bases and 0 bases, in that order; junction bases with no gene match: 4. The CDR3 DNA follows: TGCGCCAGCAGTGGATCGGGGGGGACGAACACCGGGGAGCTGTTTTTT. This sequence encodes CASSGSGGTNTGELFF.

The V call is TRBV3-1 (or the pseudogene TRBV3-2), the J call TRBJ1-5; perhaps TRBD1 as D (5 bases). The V gene lost 6 bases and the J gene lost 3 bases, with 12 bases spanning the gap. There are 14 residues in the CDR3. The germline CDR1 and CDR2 sequences are LGHDT and YNNKEL (reference sequence). The CDR3, as DNA: TGTGCCAGCAGACAGACAGCCTACAATCAGCCCCAGCATTTT. Translating gives CASRQTAYNQPQHF.

The chain joins TRBV5-1 to TRBJ2-7, with D hard to call. This CDR3 is 14 amino acids long. V was cut by 5 bases and J by 1 base, with 13 bases left in between. From germline, CDR1 is SGHRS and CDR2 YFSETQ. The CDR3 here is CASRGELSSYEQYF. CDR3 coding DNA: TGCGCCAGCAGGGGCGAGTTGTCTTCCTACGAGCAGTACTTC. Drawing the rest from reference TRBV5-1 and TRBJ2-7, the complete variable domain is KAGVTQTPRYLIKTRGQQVTLSCSPISGHRSVSWYQQTPGQGLQFLFEYFSETQRNKGNFPGRFSGRQFSNSRSEMNVSTLELGDSALYLCASRGELSSYEQYFGPGTRLTVT.